A selection of T cell receptor beta chains follows, all from one sample in a study of T-cell reconstitution after alpha-beta-depleted transplantation in children. One entry per CDR3 protein, called by TCRdb with MiXCR from the PCR reads. The sample records roughly 500,000 distinct CDR3 sequences, around 12% being singletons. Sequencing was performed on PBMCs from the stem cell graft donor, taken from the stem cell graft. These receptor sequences come from a human donor who donated a stem cell graft to a child with combined immunodeficiency. The CDR3 runs from the conserved cysteine through the conserved F or W.

v_gene: TRBV10-3; CDR3aa: CAISARLQGAHTEAFF
v_gene: TRBV27; CDR3aa: CASSLWAQGARGNTIYF
v_gene: TRBV6-5; CDR3aa: CASSYWGGDDSTDTQYF
v_gene: TRBV20-1; CDR3aa: CSARRASGGDTDTQYF
v_gene: TRBV14; CDR3aa: CASSRQGSGPDTQYF
v_gene: TRBV7-6; CDR3aa: CASSLVRRGPSSYNEQFF
v_gene: TRBV29-1; CDR3aa: CSGAEAFNEQFF
v_gene: TRBV12-3/TRBV12-4; CDR3aa: CASSSSTQLNGELFF
v_gene: TRBV6-2/TRBV6-3; CDR3aa: CASSYGFRGYNEQFF
v_gene: TRBV30; CDR3aa: CAWSPFGAGTDTQYF
v_gene: TRBV11-1; CDR3aa: CASSSGLARAGELFF
v_gene: TRBV20-1; CDR3aa: CSARGTGPYEQYF
v_gene: TRBV4-2; CDR3aa: CASSQDLLGSGGFRETQYF
v_gene: TRBV7-8; CDR3aa: CASGKDVTYEQYF
v_gene: TRBV12-3/TRBV12-4; CDR3aa: CASSRTDSNQPQHF
v_gene: TRBV10-3; CDR3aa: CAISLRGPFGDTQYF